These 19 T cell receptor beta chains share one sample of origin, sequenced in a study of cytomegalovirus exposure and HLA in healthy donors. The protocol was immunoSEQ multiplex PCR, while the TCRdb copy is restricted to in-frame clones and leaves out a portion. Of some 160,000 clones in the sample, 85% to 90% were seen once. Material for sequencing was PBMCs. The origin of the receptors is a man younger than 35 in good health and CMV-seronegative.

This clone showed up just once. The chain is built from TRBV10-3 and TRBJ2-7, with D hard to call. The germline gives CDR1 ENHRY, CDR2 SYGVKD. CDR3 length equals 15 residues. Trimming removed 2 bases at V and 1 base at J, with 12 bases between. CDR3 amino acids: CAISEDGRPSYEQYF. CDR3 nucleotides: TGTGCCATCAGTGAGGACGGCAGGCCTTCCTACGAGCAGTACTTC.

This clone was picked up one time. For the CDR3, the DNA is TGTGCCAGCAGTTTATCGGCGGGGGGACAAACTGAAGCTTTCTTT. It encodes CASSLSAGGQTEAFF. The chain joins TRBV27 to TRBJ1-1; possibly TRBD1 for D (6 bases). CDR3 length equals 15 residues. Germline V gene data show CDR1 as MNHEY and CDR2 as SMNVEV (reference sequence). Trimming left V 0 bases short and J 5 bases short, with 13 bases between.

The chain carries TRBV7-9 and TRBJ1-6, with D possibly being TRBD1 (6 bases). The germline CDR1 and CDR2 sequences are SEHNR and FQNEAQ (reference sequence). The CDR3 runs to 15 residues. Trimming left V 3 bases short and J 7 bases short, with 13 bases between. The CDR3 reads CASSFLDSLNSPLHF. The CDR3 DNA reads TGTGCCAGCAGCTTTTTGGACAGCTTAAATTCACCCCTCCACTTT. Variable domain in full (rest from reference TRBV7-9 and TRBJ1-6): DTGVSQNPRHKITKRGQNVTFRCDPISEHNRLYWYRQTLGQGPEFLTYFQNEAQLEKSRLLSDRFSAERPKGSFSTLEIQRTEQGDSAMYLCASSFLDSLNSPLHFGNGTRLTVT.

This rearrangement joins TRBV27 to TRBJ1-2, with 8 bases lining up with TRBD1. The CDR3 loop spans 13 amino acids. Looked up from germline, CDR1 is MNHEY and CDR2 is SMNVEV (reference sequence). J was trimmed by 7 bases and V by 4 bases; bases with no gene match: 5. CDR3 coding DNA: TGTGCCAGCAGTTCATCGACAGGGGCTGGCTACACCTTC. Translated, it gives CASSSSTGAGYTF.

The chain employs TRBV18 and TRBJ2-1; TRBD2 matches at 7 bases. The V gene end was trimmed by 2 bases and the J gene end by 2 bases; junction bases not matched to a gene: 3. CDR3 length: 15 residues. Germline loops: CDR1 KGHSH, CDR2 LQKENI. This CDR3 is CASSPGEGTYNEQFF. For the CDR3, the DNA is TGTGCCAGCTCACCAGGGGAGGGGACCTACAATGAGCAGTTCTTC. The full variable domain, rest sourced from reference TRBV18 and TRBJ2-1, is NAGVMQNPRHLVRRRGQEARLRCSPMKGHSHVYWYRQLPEEGLKFMVYLQKENIIDESGMPKERFSAEFPKEGPSILRIQQVVRGDSAAYFCASSPGEGTYNEQFFGPGTRLTVL.

This chain uses TRBV2 with TRBJ2-3; tentatively, D is TRBD2 (7 bases). The CDR3 loop spans 14 amino acids. Germline CDR1 and CDR2: SNHLY and FYNNEI. V shed 8 bases and J shed 0 bases, with 12 bases lying between them. The CDR3 is CASGGASSTDTQYF. CDR3 DNA: TGTGCCAGCGGGGGGGCATCTAGCACAGATACGCAGTATTTT.

The chain couples TRBV11-2 to TRBJ1-4; D is unresolved. This CDR3 has 13 residues. Germline V lookup: CDR1 SGHAT, CDR2 FQNNGV. V lost 4 bases, J lost 7 bases, and 10 bases lay in between. For the CDR3, the DNA is TGTGCCAGCAGCTCACTGTCGGGTGAAAAACTGTTTTTT. Amino acid sequence: CASSSLSGEKLFF.

The chain is built from TRBV19 and TRBJ1-1; D gene ambiguous. The ends were cut back, 3 bases at V and 8 bases at J, with 10 bases in the middle. The CDR3 loop spans 12 amino acids. CDR1 is LNHDA and CDR2 is SQIVND in the germline V gene (reference sequence). DNA for the CDR3: TGTGCCAGTAGTATGAACAGAAACGAAGCTTTCTTT. It encodes CASSMNRNEAFF.

This clone was seen a single time. This chain connects TRBV18 to TRBJ1-5; 8 bases fit TRBD1. The CDR3 consists of 16 residues. After removal of 5 bases from V and 4 bases from J, the junction contained 10 bases not matched to a gene. Germline V gives CDR1 KGHSH, CDR2 LQKENI. The DNA for the CDR3 is TGTGCCAGCTCAGCTAGCCCGGGACAGGAAAATCAGCCCCAGCATTTT. This sequence encodes CASSASPGQENQPQHF. Based on the CDR3 plus reference TRBV18 and TRBJ1-5, the full variable domain is NAGVMQNPRHLVRRRGQEARLRCSPMKGHSHVYWYRQLPEEGLKFMVYLQKENIIDESGMPKERFSAEFPKEGPSILRIQQVVRGDSAAYFCASSASPGQENQPQHFGDGTRLSIL.

The genes are TRBV28 and TRBJ1-1; 7 positions agree with TRBD1. The CDR3 is 15 amino acids. The germline V gene encodes CDR1 MDHEN and CDR2 SYDVKM. Trimming took 5 bases from V and 0 from J; bases not matched to a gene: 6. CDR3: CASSATGTLNTEAFF. For the CDR3, the DNA is TGTGCCAGCAGTGCGACAGGGACGTTGAACACTGAAGCTTTCTTT.

The genes are TRBV7-2 and TRBJ2-7; 7 bases fit TRBD2. The germline V gene encodes CDR1 SGHTA and CDR2 FQGNSA. J was trimmed by 4 bases and V by 7 bases; bases with no gene match: 10. CDR3 length equals 14 residues. CDR3 nucleotide sequence: TGTGCCAGCACCACGGGACTACCCGTTTACGAGCAGTACTTC. It translates to CASTTGLPVYEQYF.

The chain is built from TRBV18 and TRBJ1-3; D possibly corresponds to TRBD1 (5 bases). Germline CDR1 is KGHSH and CDR2 is LQKENI. Deletions cut 3 bases from V and 4 bases from J, with 13 bases between. This CDR3 contains 15 residues. The CDR3 nucleotides are TGTGCCAGCTCACCTCCAGGGTCGGGCGGAAACACCATATATTTT. Residues: CASSPPGSGGNTIYF.

This clone was seen once. The V and J genes are TRBV19 and TRBJ1-3; 7 bases are shared with TRBD1. In germline, CDR1 is LNHDA, CDR2 SQIVND (reference sequence). The CDR3 sequence is 15 residues long. Germline trimming cut 5 bases from V and 0 bases from J; bases unmatched to any gene: 4. The CDR3 sequence is CASSPQGYSGNTIYF. CDR3 nucleotides: TGTGCCAGTAGTCCACAGGGGTACTCTGGAAACACCATATATTTT.

Comment on this clone: An end of the junction differs from the germline gene, which may be a read error. The chain links TRBV7-7 to TRBJ2-5; possibly TRBD2 for D (5 bases). The CDR3 has 15 residues. Germline V lookup: CDR1 SSHAT, CDR2 FNYEAQ (reference sequence). CDR3 sequence: CASSTYPGSQETQYF. CDR3 nucleotides: TGTGCTAGCAGCACATATCCGGGAAGCCAAGAGACCCAGTACTTC.

The chain is built from TRBV5-4 and TRBJ2-7, with 13 bases that match TRBD2. The CDR3 extends over 20 amino acids. V lost 7 bases and J lost 7; bases outside the gene matches: 26. Germline V gene sequence: CDR1 SGHNT, CDR2 YYREEE (reference sequence). CDR3 loop: CASFLDRVLAGGFLGWEQYF. The CDR3, as DNA: TGTGCCAGCTTCTTAGACAGGGTACTAGCGGGAGGGTTTCTCGGTTGGGAGCAGTACTTC.

The chain joins TRBV11-3 to TRBJ2-7; possibly TRBD2 for D (5 bases). The CDR3 extends over 13 amino acids. Germline V gene lookup returns CDR1 SGHNT and CDR2 YENEEA. Trimming cost V 8 bases and J 3 bases, with 14 bases left between them. The CDR3 loop reads CASETSGSYEQYF. Written as DNA, the CDR3 is TGTGCCAGCGAAACGAGCGGAAGCTACGAGCAGTACTTC.

The chain combines TRBV27 with TRBJ2-7; D might be TRBD1 (6 bases). V lost 8 bases and J lost 2, with 16 bases in between. This CDR3 is 14 amino acids long. Germline V lookup: CDR1 MNHEY, CDR2 SMNVEV (reference sequence). The CDR3 nucleotides read TGTGCCAGCCGATCGCTGGACAGCACCTACGAGCAGTACTTC. As protein: CASRSLDSTYEQYF.

This chain connects TRBV10-3 to TRBJ2-3, with 7 bases that match TRBD1. Germline CDR1 is ENHRY and CDR2 is SYGVKD. Germline trimming cut 0 bases from V and 4 bases from J; bases unmatched to any gene: 7. CDR3 length: 16 amino acids. DNA of the CDR3: TGTGCCATCAGTGAGTCTCTAGGGGGCTTATCAGATACGCAGTATTTT. Translation gives CAISESLGGLSDTQYF.

V is TRBV4-1 and J is TRBJ2-7; D is ambiguous. V was cut by 1 base and J by 2 bases, with 9 bases left in between. The germline gives CDR1 MGHRA, CDR2 YSYEKL. CDR3 size: 14 residues. In DNA form, the CDR3 reads TGCGCCAGCAGCCAAGGAGGAGAGGCCTACGAGCAGTACTTC. Amino acids: CASSQGGEAYEQYF.